The clone carrying this T cell receptor (beta chain) was detected many times. The sample is drawn from a study of T cells in Graves' hyperthyroidism and ophthalmopathy. In the ophthalmopathy cohort, Clinical Activity Score was at least 3, NOSPECS grade at least 4, and duration under 3 months. Each diagnosis was grounded in clinical symptoms, serum thyroxine and TRAb, thyroid ultrasound, and orbital computed tomography. Authors of the study amplified TCR beta CDR3 regions from RNA transcripts. The TCR CDR3 was amplified in a first-round RT-PCR using the HTBI primer set. TCRdb called the multiplex PCR reads again in MiXCR, with one record for every CDR3 protein. In the table there are around 600,000 distinct CDR3 sequences, 13% to 15% of which are singletons. This TCR was recovered from a woman under 30 with Graves' ophthalmopathy. The sample was blood.

CDR3 in DNA: TGTGCCAGCAGTTACTCAGACAGGGACCCCTACGAGCAGTACTTC. It is translated as CASSYSDRDPYEQYF. This sequence joins TRBV6-2 or TRBV6-3 and TRBJ2-7; 7 bases agree with TRBD1. Germline V gene sequence: CDR1 MNHEY, CDR2 SVGEGT. The CDR3 spans 15 residues. The junction had 4 bases not matched to a gene; V was cut back by 0 bases and J by 2 bases.